A single sample gave rise to the 2 T cell receptor beta chains below, sequenced in a study of shared T cell receptors in the human thymus. Clones were sequenced by immunoSEQ multiplex PCR, and TCRdb holds only the in-frame ones, with some missing. This sample has about 380,000 clones; approximately 95% occur once, and the top ten carry approximately 0.02%. The specimen was thymocytes. These receptors all stem from a human donor.

The chain has TRBV7-2 and TRBJ2-7; unclear D gene. Trimming removed 1 base at V and 3 bases at J, with 16 bases between. The CDR3 totals 16 residues. Germline-derived CDR1 and CDR2 are SGHTA and FQGNSA. CDR3 sequence: CASSLERSPKRYEQYF. As DNA, the CDR3 is TGTGCCAGCAGCTTAGAACGCAGTCCTAAACGCTACGAGCAGTACTTC.

The chain has TRBV29-1 and TRBJ1-2, with a weak D call TRBD1 (6 bases). V shed 0 bases and J shed 6 bases, with 14 bases lying between them. CDR1 and CDR2 from the germline V gene are SQVTM and ANQGSEA. The CDR3 sequence is 14 residues long. The CDR3, as DNA: TGCAGCGTTGAAGATCGAACAGGGTTCCATGGCTACACCTTC. It yields the protein CSVEDRTGFHGYTF.